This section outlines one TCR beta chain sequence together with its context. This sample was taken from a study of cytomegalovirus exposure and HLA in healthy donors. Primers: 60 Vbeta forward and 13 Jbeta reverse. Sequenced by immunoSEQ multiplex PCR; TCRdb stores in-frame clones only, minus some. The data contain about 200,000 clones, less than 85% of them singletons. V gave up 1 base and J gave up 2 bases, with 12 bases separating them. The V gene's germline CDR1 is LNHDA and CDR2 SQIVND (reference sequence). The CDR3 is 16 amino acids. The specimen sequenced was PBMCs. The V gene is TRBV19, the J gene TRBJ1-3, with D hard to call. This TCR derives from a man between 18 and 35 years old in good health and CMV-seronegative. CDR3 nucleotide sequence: TGTGCCAGTAGTATAGTCGTGTTGGCGGCTGGAAACACCATATATTTT. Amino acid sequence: CASSIVVLAAGNTIYF.